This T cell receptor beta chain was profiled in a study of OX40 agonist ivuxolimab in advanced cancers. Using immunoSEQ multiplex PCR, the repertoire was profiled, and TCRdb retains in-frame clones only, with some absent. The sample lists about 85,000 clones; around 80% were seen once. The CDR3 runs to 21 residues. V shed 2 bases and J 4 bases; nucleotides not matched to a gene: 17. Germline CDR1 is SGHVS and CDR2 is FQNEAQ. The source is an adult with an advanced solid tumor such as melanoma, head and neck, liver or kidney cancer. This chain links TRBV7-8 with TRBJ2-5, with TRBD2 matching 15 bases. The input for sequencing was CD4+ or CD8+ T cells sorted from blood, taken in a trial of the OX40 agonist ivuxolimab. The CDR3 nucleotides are TGTGCCAGCAGCTTATACCACGGACTAGCGGGGGGGCCGAGGGAGAGAGAGACCCAGTACTTC. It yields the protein CASSLYHGLAGGPRERETQYF.